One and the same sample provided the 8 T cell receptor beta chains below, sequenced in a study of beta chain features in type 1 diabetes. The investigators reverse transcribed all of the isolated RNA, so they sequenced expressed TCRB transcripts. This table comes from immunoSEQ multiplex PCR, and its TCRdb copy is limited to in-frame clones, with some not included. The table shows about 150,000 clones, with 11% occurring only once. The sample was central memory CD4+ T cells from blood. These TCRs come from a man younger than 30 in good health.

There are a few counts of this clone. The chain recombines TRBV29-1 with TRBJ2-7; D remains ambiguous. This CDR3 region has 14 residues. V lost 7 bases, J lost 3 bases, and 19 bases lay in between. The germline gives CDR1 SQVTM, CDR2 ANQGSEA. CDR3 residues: CSALFSLLGYEQYF. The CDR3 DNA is TGCAGCGCCCTTTTTAGTCTCCTTGGCTACGAGCAGTACTTC.

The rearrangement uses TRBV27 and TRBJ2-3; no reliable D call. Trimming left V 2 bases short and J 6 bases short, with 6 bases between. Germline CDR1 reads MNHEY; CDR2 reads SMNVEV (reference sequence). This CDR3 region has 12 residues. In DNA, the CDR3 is TGTGCCAGCAGTTTAACCCCCGATACGCAGTATTTT. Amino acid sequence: CASSLTPDTQYF.

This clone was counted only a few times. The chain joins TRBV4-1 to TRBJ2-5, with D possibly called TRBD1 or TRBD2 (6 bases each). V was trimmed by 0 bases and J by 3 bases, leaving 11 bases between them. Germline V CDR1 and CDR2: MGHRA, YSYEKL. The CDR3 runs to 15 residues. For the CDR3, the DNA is TGCGCCAGCAGCCAAGATGGGAGGACAGAAGAGACCCAGTACTTC. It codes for CASSQDGRTEETQYF.

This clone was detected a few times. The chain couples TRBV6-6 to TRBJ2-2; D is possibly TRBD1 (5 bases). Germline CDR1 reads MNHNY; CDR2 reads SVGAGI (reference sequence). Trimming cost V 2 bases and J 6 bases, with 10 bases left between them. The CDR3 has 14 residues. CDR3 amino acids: CASSYAGLAGELFF. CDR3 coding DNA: TGTGCCAGCAGTTACGCAGGGTTAGCCGGGGAGCTGTTTTTT.

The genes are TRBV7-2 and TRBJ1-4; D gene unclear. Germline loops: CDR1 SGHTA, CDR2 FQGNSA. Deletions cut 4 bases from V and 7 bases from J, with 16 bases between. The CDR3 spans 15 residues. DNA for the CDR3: TGTGCCAGCAGCTCTGCCGTGACCGCCTTTGAAAAACTGTTTTTT. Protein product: CASSSAVTAFEKLFF.

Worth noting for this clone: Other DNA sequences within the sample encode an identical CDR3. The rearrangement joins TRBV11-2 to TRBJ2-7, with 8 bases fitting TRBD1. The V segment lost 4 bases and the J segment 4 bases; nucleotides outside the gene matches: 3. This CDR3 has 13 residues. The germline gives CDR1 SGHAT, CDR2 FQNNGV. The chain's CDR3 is CASSSDRVYEQYF. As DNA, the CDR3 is TGTGCCAGCAGCTCGGACAGGGTTTACGAGCAGTACTTC. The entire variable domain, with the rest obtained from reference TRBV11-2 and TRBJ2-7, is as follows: EAGVAQSPRYKIIEKRQSVAFWCNPISGHATLYWYQQILGQGPKLLIQFQNNGVVDDSQLPKDRFSAERLKGVDSTLKIQPAKLEDSAVYLCASSSDRVYEQYFGPGTRLTVT.

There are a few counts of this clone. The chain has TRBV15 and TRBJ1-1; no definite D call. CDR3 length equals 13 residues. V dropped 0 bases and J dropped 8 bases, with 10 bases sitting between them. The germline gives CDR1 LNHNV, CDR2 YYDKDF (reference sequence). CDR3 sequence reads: CATSRDYGEEAFF. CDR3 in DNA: TGTGCCACCAGCAGAGATTACGGGGAGGAAGCTTTCTTT.

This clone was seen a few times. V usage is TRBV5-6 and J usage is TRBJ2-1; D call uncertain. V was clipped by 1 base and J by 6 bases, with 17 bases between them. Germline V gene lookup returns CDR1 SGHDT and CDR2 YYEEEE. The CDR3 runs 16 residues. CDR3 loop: CASSLPRVGIGNEQFF. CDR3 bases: TGTGCCAGCAGCTTGCCCCGGGTGGGGATTGGCAATGAGCAGTTCTTC.